Below, 19 T cell receptor beta chains from the same sample are listed, as sequenced in a study of cytotoxic CD8 clonotypes in ibrutinib-treated CLL. TCRdb's copy holds only in-frame clones and misses some; the assay was immunoSEQ multiplex PCR. This table holds some 290,000 clones, around four fifths found once. The sample was PBMCs, taken before ibrutinib treatment. The origin of the receptors is a human donor with chronic lymphocytic leukemia.

In this sample, this clone turned up a few times. The chain uses TRBV27 and TRBJ1-5; possibly TRBD1 for D (5 bases). Trimming stripped 6 bases from V and 0 bases from J, with 9 bases between. The germline V gene encodes CDR1 MNHEY and CDR2 SMNVEV (reference sequence). The CDR3 consists of 14 residues. This CDR3 is CASRGGASNQPQHF. The CDR3 coding sequence is TGTGCCAGCAGGGGCGGGGCTAGCAATCAGCCCCAGCATTTT.

This clone was seen only once. The chain carries TRBV5-1 and TRBJ2-1; weak D call: TRBD2 (7 bases). The CDR3 loop spans 12 amino acids. CDR1 and CDR2 (germline): SGHRS, YFSETQ. Trimming cost V 7 bases and J 8 bases, with 13 bases left between them. The CDR3 DNA is TGCGCCAGCCAAACAGGGAGGGATGAGCAGTTCTTC. Encoded protein: CASQTGRDEQFF.

The J gene is TRBJ2-2, the V gene TRBV19; D ambiguous. V lost 6 bases to trimming and J lost 1 base, with 3 bases between them. This CDR3 region has 12 residues. Germline V gene sequence: CDR1 LNHDA, CDR2 SQIVND (reference sequence). CDR3 sequence: CASRLNTGELFF. In DNA form, the CDR3 reads TGTGCCAGTAGATTGAACACCGGGGAGCTGTTTTTT.

DNA of the CDR3: TGTGCCAGCAGTTTCGGACCGTCGAATCAGCCCCAGCATTTT. Its translation is CASSFGPSNQPQHF. This chain joins TRBV27 and TRBJ1-5; D gene uncertain. In germline, CDR1 is MNHEY, CDR2 SMNVEV (reference sequence). Trimming shortened V by 3 bases and J by 4 bases, and 10 bases separated the two germline ends. The CDR3 has 14 residues.

The V and J genes are TRBV7-6 and TRBJ2-5; TRBD1 agrees at 8 bases. CDR1 SGHVS and CDR2 FNYEAQ come from the germline V gene. The CDR3 length is 15 residues. The trim removed 2 bases at V and 4 bases at J, leaving 6 bases unmatched. The DNA of the CDR3 is TGTGCCAGCAGCTTATCCACAGGGGGTTTAGAGACCCAGTACTTC. Protein product: CASSLSTGGLETQYF.

This chain links TRBV6-4 with TRBJ2-1; 8 bases match TRBD1. J lost 0 bases, V lost 8 bases, and 18 bases had no gene match. Germline lookup yields CDR1 MRHNA and CDR2 SNTAGT. CDR3 length: 19 amino acids. In DNA form, the CDR3 reads TGTGCCAGCTCACGGTATGGACAGGGCCAGGGGGTCTCCTACAATGAGCAGTTCTTC. It encodes CASSRYGQGQGVSYNEQFF.

This chain links TRBV5-1 with TRBJ1-2; D unclear. Germline V CDR1 and CDR2: SGHRS, YFSETQ. The V and J ends lost 3 bases and 8 bases respectively, with 17 bases between them. This CDR3 is 14 amino acids long. CDR3 residues: CASSYAEKGSGYTF. The CDR3 coding sequence is TGCGCCAGCAGCTACGCGGAAAAGGGCTCCGGCTACACCTTC.

This clone was observed once. The rearrangement joins TRBV27 to TRBJ1-3; 7 bases line up with TRBD1. Per the germline V gene, CDR1 is MNHEY and CDR2 is SMNVEV (reference sequence). V lost 6 bases, J lost 4 bases, and 12 bases stayed unmatched. This CDR3 spans 16 amino acids. The CDR3: CASRPIDRAVGNTIYF. CDR3 DNA: TGTGCCAGCAGACCAATAGACAGGGCCGTCGGAAACACCATATATTTT.

Only one count was recorded for this clone. This rearrangement joins TRBV6-5 to TRBJ2-5, with 8 bases fitting TRBD1. The CDR3 spans 15 residues. Germline trimming cut 6 bases from V and 5 bases from J; bases unmatched to any gene: 11. Germline loops: CDR1 MNHEY, CDR2 SVGAGI. The CDR3 reads CASSSFSGGRETQYF. The CDR3 nucleotides read TGTGCCAGCAGCTCCTTCTCAGGGGGCAGGGAGACCCAGTACTTC.

The CDR3, as DNA: TGTGCCAGCTCACCAACCCAGGGGAACACTGAAGCTTTCTTT. Translation gives CASSPTQGNTEAFF. This chain connects TRBV18 to TRBJ1-1; D is perhaps TRBD1 (5 bases). The V end was cut by 2 bases, the J end by 1 base, with 8 bases between. The CDR3 loop spans 14 amino acids. Germline V gene data show CDR1 as KGHSH and CDR2 as LQKENI.

This chain links TRBV5-1 with TRBJ2-1; possibly TRBD2 for D (5 bases). The CDR3 is 14 residues long. The germline V gene has CDR1 SGHRS and CDR2 YFSETQ. Trimming shortened V by 0 bases and J by 6 bases, and 10 bases separated the two germline ends. The CDR3 region is CASSLAGNLNEQFF. The CDR3 DNA reads as TGCGCCAGCAGCTTGGCCGGGAACCTCAATGAGCAGTTCTTC.

The chain is built from TRBV5-1 and TRBJ2-2; no clear D gene. Trimming left V 4 bases short and J 5 bases short, with 15 bases between. The germline V gene has CDR1 SGHRS and CDR2 YFSETQ. The CDR3 contains 15 residues. CDR3 bases: TGCGCCAGCAGCCAGCCCAGCATGGGGACCGGGGAGCTGTTTTTT. Translated: CASSQPSMGTGELFF.

This sequence joins TRBV5-1 and TRBJ1-4; D is uncertain. The CDR3 loop spans 14 amino acids. With 3 bases removed from V and 8 bases from J, the gap between germline ends came to 14 bases. Germline loops: CDR1 SGHRS, CDR2 YFSETQ. The DNA for the CDR3 is TGCGCCAGCAGCTGGACCAGCCGATGGGAAAAACTGTTTTTT. It translates to CASSWTSRWEKLFF.

The chain uses TRBV28 and TRBJ2-2; the match to TRBD2 covers 12 bases. V lost 3 bases to trimming and J lost 7 bases; unmatched junction nucleotides: 9. Looked up from germline, CDR1 is MDHEN and CDR2 is SYDVKM. This CDR3 region has 17 residues. CDR3 protein: CASSFRLAGGPGGELFF. CDR3 in DNA: TGTGCCAGCAGTTTTCGGCTAGCGGGAGGGCCGGGCGGGGAGCTGTTTTTT.

V usage is TRBV10-3 and J usage is TRBJ2-7, with D maybe TRBD2 (5 bases). Germline V lookup: CDR1 ENHRY, CDR2 SYGVKD. V shed 7 bases and J shed 2 bases, with 12 bases lying between them. The CDR3 length is 13 residues. CDR3 region: CAITSGSTYEQYF. CDR3 DNA sequence: TGTGCCATCACTTCGGGATCGACCTACGAGCAGTACTTC.

This clone appeared once. The rearrangement joins TRBV18 to TRBJ2-7, with D perhaps being TRBD1 or TRBD2 (5 bases each). Germline values: CDR1 KGHSH, CDR2 LQKENI. The length of the CDR3 is 14 residues. V gave up 0 bases and J gave up 3 bases, with 9 bases separating them. The DNA for the CDR3 is TGTGCCAGCTCACCACCGACGGGGCTCTACGAGCAGTACTTC. This sequence encodes CASSPPTGLYEQYF. The full variable domain, with the rest looked up from reference TRBV18 and TRBJ2-7, is NAGVMQNPRHLVRRRGQEARLRCSPMKGHSHVYWYRQLPEEGLKFMVYLQKENIIDESGMPKERFSAEFPKEGPSILRIQQVVRGDSAAYFCASSPPTGLYEQYFGPGTRLTVT.

This sequence joins TRBV18 and TRBJ2-1; 7 nucleotides align to TRBD2. Germline trimming cut 0 bases from V and 10 bases from J; bases unmatched to any gene: 3. Germline V gene data show CDR1 as KGHSH and CDR2 as LQKENI. The CDR3 has 13 residues. The CDR3 region is CASSPPGGVEQFF. CDR3 coding DNA: TGTGCCAGCTCACCACCGGGAGGGGTAGAGCAGTTCTTC.

J is TRBJ2-7 and V is TRBV7-9; TRBD2 matches 7 bases. Germline-derived CDR1 and CDR2 are SEHNR and FQNEAQ (reference sequence). The junction had 13 bases not matched to a gene; V was cut back by 0 bases and J by 2 bases. The CDR3 totals 18 residues. The chain's CDR3 is CASSLAKPLAGRAYEQYF. Here the CDR3 DNA reads TGTGCCAGCAGCTTAGCCAAACCCTTAGCGGGTAGAGCCTACGAGCAGTACTTC. The complete variable domain, with remaining parts taken from reference TRBV7-9 and TRBJ2-7, reads DTGVSQNPRHKITKRGQNVTFRCDPISEHNRLYWYRQTLGQGPEFLTYFQNEAQLEKSRLLSDRFSAERPKGSFSTLEIQRTEQGDSAMYLCASSLAKPLAGRAYEQYFGPGTRLTVT.

The count of this clone is one. This chain connects TRBV21-1 to TRBJ1-1; the table gives TRBD1 as D, unverified against the DNA. TRBV21-1 is shown as a pseudogene. The CDR3 has 14 amino acids. The CDR3 nucleotides are TGTGCCAGCACCCGACAGGGAGTGAACACTGAAGCTTTCTTT. Its translation is CASTRQGVNTEAFF.